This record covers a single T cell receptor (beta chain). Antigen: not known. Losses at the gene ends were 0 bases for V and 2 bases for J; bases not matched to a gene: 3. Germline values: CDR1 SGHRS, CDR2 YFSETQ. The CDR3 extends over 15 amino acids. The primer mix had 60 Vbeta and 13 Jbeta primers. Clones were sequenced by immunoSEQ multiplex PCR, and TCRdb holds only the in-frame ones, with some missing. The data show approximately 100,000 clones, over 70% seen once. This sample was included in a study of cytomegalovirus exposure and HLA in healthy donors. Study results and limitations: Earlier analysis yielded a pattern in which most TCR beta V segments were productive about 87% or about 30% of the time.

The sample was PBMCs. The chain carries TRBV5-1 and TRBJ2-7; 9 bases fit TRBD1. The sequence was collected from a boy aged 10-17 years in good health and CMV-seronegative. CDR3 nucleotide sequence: TGCGCCAGCAGCTTGGAGGGACAGGGTCCCTACGAGCAGTACTTC. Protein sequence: CASSLEGQGPYEQYF. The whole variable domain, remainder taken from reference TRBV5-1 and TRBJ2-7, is KAGVTQTPRYLIKTRGQQVTLSCSPISGHRSVSWYQQTPGQGLQFLFEYFSETQRNKGNFPGRFSGRQFSNSRSEMNVSTLELGDSALYLCASSLEGQGPYEQYFGPGTRLTVT.